Shown below are 24 T cell receptor beta chains from a single sample sequenced in a study of blood T cells in healthy people across ages. A second PCR of roughly 7 to 11 cycles used a sample-barcoded 5' primer and a J-beta primer mix. TCRdb re-called the 5' RACE reads with MiXCR, one entry per CDR3 protein. The profile shows around 820,000 distinct CDR3 sequences, around 25% of them singletons. These data also formed part of another study, on T cells of mothers and their children.

The sequencing sample was made of blood. All receptors derive from a boy aged 10-17 years in good health.

The sample holds many counts of this clonotype. This chain connects TRBV10-3 to TRBJ2-5; D unresolved. The CDR3 runs 14 residues. Germline CDR1 and CDR2: ENHRY and SYGVKD. Between the trimmed V and J ends, which lost 4 bases and 2 bases, there was a span of 11 bases. The CDR3 coding sequence is TGTGCCATCAGTGTGGGATTATCACAAGAGACCCAGTACTTC. Protein: CAISVGLSQETQYF.

This clonotype has more than one count but fewer than ten. The chain recombines TRBV29-1 with TRBJ2-3; weak D call: TRBD1 (6 bases). V dropped 3 bases and J dropped 3 bases, with 13 bases sitting between them. CDR3 length: 14 residues. The germline V gene has CDR1 SQVTM and CDR2 ANQGSEA. The CDR3 sequence is CSVDQQGITDTQYF. CDR3 sequence (DNA): TGCAGCGTTGACCAGCAGGGGATTACAGATACGCAGTATTTT.

The chain links TRBV20-1 to TRBJ1-2, with 7 nucleotides matching TRBD1. The CDR3 contains 15 residues. CDR1 is DFQATT and CDR2 is SNEGSKA in the germline V gene (reference sequence). Unmatched junction bases numbered 14, after V lost 5 bases and J lost 5 bases. The CDR3 nucleotides read TGCAGTGCTGACTGGGACAGCCCCTCGTTTTATGGCTACACCTTC. The encoded protein is CSADWDSPSFYGYTF.

The chain has TRBV5-1 and TRBJ2-7, with a weak D call TRBD1 (8 bases). The V end lost 3 bases, the J end lost 5 bases, and 15 bases lay between the germline ends. This CDR3 has 14 residues. Germline loops: CDR1 SGHRS, CDR2 YFSETQ. This CDR3 reads CASSSQGGVDEQYF. The CDR3 DNA reads TGCGCCAGCAGCTCACAGGGGGGGGTCGACGAGCAGTACTTC. The entire variable domain, with the rest obtained from reference TRBV5-1 and TRBJ2-7, is as follows: KAGVTQTPRYLIKTRGQQVTLSCSPISGHRSVSWYQQTPGQGLQFLFEYFSETQRNKGNFPGRFSGRQFSNSRSEMNVSTLELGDSALYLCASSSQGGVDEQYFGPGTRLTVT.

V is TRBV29-1 and J is TRBJ2-3, with TRBD1 as a possible D gene (5 bases). Germline CDR1 SQVTM, CDR2 ANQGSEA. This CDR3 contains 12 residues. This chain's CDR3 is CSADSGTDTQYF. CDR3 DNA sequence: TGCAGTGCTGACAGCGGCACAGATACGCAGTATTTT.

This chain uses TRBV21-1 with TRBJ2-5. TRBV21-1 is shown as a pseudogene. The CDR3 totals 12 residues. The CDR3 here is CASRISKETQYF. Here the CDR3 DNA reads TGTGCCAGCAGAATATCCAAAGAGACCCAGTACTTC.

The table lists this clonotype with a few counts. This chain links TRBV18 with TRBJ2-5; 10 bases are a match to TRBD2. Germline CDR1 and CDR2: KGHSH and LQKENI. With 4 bases clipped from V and 11 bases from J, the junction kept 13 bases outside the gene matches. CDR3 size: 15 residues. The CDR3 is CASSLTLAGSEEQYF. For the CDR3, the DNA is TGTGCCAGCTCACTGACACTAGCGGGGTCTGAAGAGCAGTACTTC. The entire variable domain, with the rest obtained from reference TRBV18 and TRBJ2-5, is as follows: NAGVMQNPRHLVRRRGQEARLRCSPMKGHSHVYWYRQLPEEGLKFMVYLQKENIIDESGMPKERFSAEFPKEGPSILRIQQVVRGDSAAYFCASSLTLAGSEEQYFGPGTRLLVL.

The chain links TRBV10-3 to TRBJ2-5; D unresolved. The assigned J gene may be wrong: the sequence end matches TRBJ2-1 better. The CDR3 is made up of 14 amino acids. CDR1 and CDR2 (germline): ENHRY, SYGVKD. CDR3 coding DNA: TGTGCCATCAGTGAGTCGTCATCCCACAATGAGCAGTTCTTC. Amino acids: CAISESSSHNEQFF.

This clonotype has more than one count but fewer than ten. The V call is TRBV18, the J call TRBJ2-7; D is possibly TRBD2 (5 bases). The CDR3 spans 15 residues. The ends were cut back, 2 bases at V and 7 bases at J, with 18 bases in the middle. Per the germline V gene, CDR1 is KGHSH and CDR2 is LQKENI. The CDR3 sequence is CASSPNRLRLAEQYF. The CDR3 nucleotides read TGTGCCAGCTCACCAAACCGATTAAGGTTAGCGGAGCAGTACTTC.

This clonotype was seen a few times. The rearrangement links TRBV24-1 to TRBJ2-5; possibly TRBD1 for D (6 bases). The J call is doubtful: the DNA matches TRBJ2-1 better. The germline V gene encodes CDR1 KGHDR and CDR2 SFDVKD. This CDR3 is built from 15 residues. CDR3 sequence reads: CATSDLPGTIDEQFF. CDR3 in DNA: TGTGCCACCAGTGATTTGCCCGGGACAATCGATGAGCAGTTCTTC.

This chain joins TRBV7-2 and TRBJ2-4, with 15 bases fitting TRBD2. The CDR3 has 15 amino acids. Per the germline V gene, CDR1 is SGHTA and CDR2 is FQGNSA. The ends lost 5 bases at V and 11 bases at J; junction bases unmatched: 7. CDR3 sequence: CASSPWTSGGALQYF. The CDR3 DNA follows: TGTGCCAGCAGCCCATGGACTAGCGGGGGGGCTCTTCAGTACTTC. The entire variable domain, with the rest obtained from reference TRBV7-2 and TRBJ2-4, is as follows: GAGVSQSPSNKVTEKGKDVELRCDPISGHTALYWYRQSLGQGLEFLIYFQGNSAPDKSGLPSDRFSAERTGGSVSTLTIQRTQQEDSAVYLCASSPWTSGGALQYFGAGTRLSVL.

This clonotype was recorded a few times. The chain is built from TRBV20-1 and TRBJ2-3; either TRBD1 or TRBD2 may supply D (7 bases each). Trimming removed 6 bases from V and 5 bases from J, with 18 bases in between. Germline assignment: CDR1 DFQATT and CDR2 SNEGSKA (reference sequence). The CDR3 length is 14 residues. CDR3 amino acids: CSAPGGGVGDTQYF. The CDR3 DNA reads as TGCAGTGCCCCAGGGGGGGGCGTCGGAGATACGCAGTATTTT.

A few counts support this clonotype. The genes are TRBV11-2 and TRBJ2-5; 8 bases agree with TRBD1. Germline CDR1 reads SGHAT; CDR2 reads FQNNGV. The length of the CDR3 is 13 residues. V lost 7 bases, J lost 4 bases, and 5 bases stayed unmatched. The CDR3 spells CASNGQGSETQYF. In DNA, the CDR3 is TGTGCCAGCAACGGACAGGGTTCAGAGACCCAGTACTTC.

The sample holds a few counts of this clonotype. This rearrangement joins TRBV29-1 to TRBJ1-5, with 9 bases matching TRBD1. This CDR3 comprises 13 residues. Germline CDR1 and CDR2: SQVTM and ANQGSEA. CDR3 bases: TGCAGTGTGGGGGACAGGGTACGTCAGCCCCAGCATTTT. It is translated as CSVGDRVRQPQHF.

This clonotype turned up a few times. This chain joins TRBV7-8 and TRBJ2-3; D ambiguous. Germline V lookup: CDR1 SGHVS, CDR2 FQNEAQ. This CDR3 region has 16 residues. The ends were cut back, 4 bases at V and 0 bases at J, with 14 bases in the middle. The CDR3 spells CASSSRLRLSTDTQYF. The CDR3 coding sequence is TGTGCCAGCAGCTCCCGCTTGAGACTCAGCACAGATACGCAGTATTTT.

The genes are TRBV27 and TRBJ2-2, with no clear D. V shed 3 bases and J shed 0 bases, with 5 bases lying between them. The CDR3 runs to 14 residues. Germline-derived CDR1 and CDR2 are MNHEY and SMNVEV (reference sequence). The DNA for the CDR3 is TGTGCCAGCAGTTTTACCGCGAACACCGGGGAGCTGTTTTTT. Translating it yields CASSFTANTGELFF.

The gene calls are TRBV2 and TRBJ1-1, with D perhaps TRBD1 (5 bases). In germline, CDR1 is SNHLY, CDR2 FYNNEI. V was pared by 7 bases and J by 4 bases, with 10 bases between. The CDR3 has 12 residues. The CDR3 spells CASTREGTEAFF. CDR3 sequence (DNA): TGTGCCAGCACCAGGGAGGGCACTGAAGCTTTCTTT.

This rearrangement joins TRBV29-1 to TRBJ2-2; 7 bases are a match to TRBD2. CDR3 length equals 16 residues. Germline CDR1 reads SQVTM; CDR2 reads ANQGSEA. V dropped 6 bases and J dropped 3; count of bases not matched to a gene: 13. CDR3 residues: CSVAKGGSGDTGELFF. The CDR3 nucleotides read TGCAGCGTCGCCAAGGGTGGGAGCGGGGACACCGGGGAGCTGTTTTTT.

This clonotype was detected a few times. The chain couples TRBV2 to TRBJ1-4, with D unresolved. V lost 4 bases and J 6 bases, leaving 6 bases between the germline ends. The germline V gene has CDR1 SNHLY and CDR2 FYNNEI. This CDR3 contains 12 residues. The CDR3 loop reads CASSGTDEKLFF. CDR3 bases: TGTGCCAGCAGTGGGACGGATGAAAAACTGTTTTTT.

This clonotype was detected a few times. The CDR3 reads CASSLTLAGEYEQYF. CDR3 nucleotides: TGTGCCAGCAGCTTAACACTAGCGGGGGAATACGAGCAGTACTTC. The chain employs TRBV11-1 and TRBJ2-5, with 11 positions matching TRBD2. The better agreement between TRBJ2-7 and the DNA end casts doubt on the J call. Per germline, CDR1 SGHAT and CDR2 FQDESV (reference sequence). This CDR3 comprises 15 residues.

The table lists this clonotype with a few counts. J is TRBJ2-5 and V is TRBV5-6; no clear D. The CDR3 consists of 13 residues. CDR1 and CDR2 (germline): SGHDT, YYEEEE. The V gene lost 4 bases and the J gene lost 5 bases, with 12 bases spanning the gap. The CDR3 loop is CASSLTLRETQYF. The CDR3 bases are TGTGCCAGCAGCCTCACGCTTAGGGAGACCCAGTACTTC.

Only a few counts were recorded for this clonotype. The rearrangement joins TRBV6-6 to TRBJ2-7, with 10 bases aligning to TRBD2. Germline assignment: CDR1 MNHNY and CDR2 SVGAGI (reference sequence). V lost 0 bases to trimming and J lost 4 bases; unmatched junction nucleotides: 6. The CDR3 extends over 16 amino acids. CDR3 DNA: TGTGCCAGCAGTTACTCGTCTAGCGGGAGTTGGTACGAGCAGTACTTC. Protein: CASSYSSSGSWYEQYF.

V is TRBV3-1 and J is TRBJ1-2; tentative D call: TRBD1 (5 bases). This CDR3 comprises 13 residues. Germline CDR1 is LGHDT and CDR2 is YNNKEL (reference sequence). Deletions cut 2 bases from V and 8 bases from J, with 12 bases between. Written as DNA, the CDR3 is TGTGCCAGCAGCCAATCCAGGGACCGCGGCTACACCTTC. This gives the protein CASSQSRDRGYTF.

This clonotype was detected only a few times. The rearrangement links TRBV28 to TRBJ1-2; D is undetermined. The length of the CDR3 is 12 residues. V lost 6 bases, J lost 7 bases, and 12 bases lay in between. CDR1 is MDHEN, CDR2 SYDVKM, per germline. CDR3 sequence (DNA): TGTGCCAGCAGCCCTAATAGGCCTGGCTACACCTTC. Its translation: CASSPNRPGYTF.